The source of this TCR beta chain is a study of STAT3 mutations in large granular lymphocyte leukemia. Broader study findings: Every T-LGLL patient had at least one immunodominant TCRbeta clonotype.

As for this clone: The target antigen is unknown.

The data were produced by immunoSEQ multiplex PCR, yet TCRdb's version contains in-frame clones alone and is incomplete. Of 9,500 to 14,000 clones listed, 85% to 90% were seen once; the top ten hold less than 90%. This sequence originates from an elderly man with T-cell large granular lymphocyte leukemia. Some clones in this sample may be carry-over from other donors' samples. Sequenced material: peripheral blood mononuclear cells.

DNA of the CDR3: TGTGCCAGCAGCCAGGGACTAGCGGACAATGAGCAGTTCTTC. Its protein product is CASSQGLADNEQFF. The chain couples TRBV7-6 to TRBJ2-1; 11 bases agree with TRBD2. The CDR3 contains 14 residues. J was trimmed by 5 bases and V by 5 bases; bases with no gene match: 2. Per germline, CDR1 SGHVS and CDR2 FNYEAQ.